Shown below are 10 T cell receptor beta chains from a single sample sequenced in a study of blood T cell repertoires in COVID-19. Sequencing was performed with immunoSEQ multiplex PCR; in TCRdb, only in-frame clones are kept and a portion is missing. The sample shows under 65,000 clones, 75% to 95% of them seen only once. Sequenced: peripheral blood. These TCRs come from a woman aged 80 or over with active COVID-19.

V is TRBV5-1 and J is TRBJ2-2; TRBD1 aligns across 8 bases. The CDR3 loop spans 15 amino acids. Germline trimming cut 4 bases from V and 2 bases from J; bases unmatched to any gene: 4. Germline CDR1 reads SGHRS; CDR2 reads YFSETQ. The CDR3: CASSAGTGNTGELFF. The CDR3 nucleotides are TGCGCCAGCAGCGCCGGGACAGGTAACACCGGGGAGCTGTTTTTT.

V gene TRBV7-2 combines with J gene TRBJ1-3; D not resolved. From germline, CDR1 is SGHTA and CDR2 FQGNSA. CDR3 length: 12 amino acids. Trimming shortened V by 5 bases and J by 7 bases, and 9 bases separated the two germline ends. CDR3 sequence: CASSLPGNTIYF. CDR3 in DNA: TGTGCCAGCAGCCTCCCCGGGAACACCATATATTTT.

The chain uses TRBV18 and TRBJ2-2, with 9 bases lining up with TRBD1. J was trimmed by 2 bases and V by 3 bases; bases with no gene match: 4. The CDR3 extends over 16 amino acids. Germline loops: CDR1 KGHSH, CDR2 LQKENI. CDR3 sequence reads: CASSPGTGRNTGELFF. The CDR3 nucleotides are TGTGCCAGCTCACCGGGGACAGGGAGAAACACCGGGGAGCTGTTTTTT.

This clone was counted a few times. The genes are TRBV29-1 and TRBJ2-7; 9 nucleotides line up with TRBD1. The CDR3 sequence is 12 residues long. Trimming took 7 bases from V and 3 from J; bases not matched to a gene: 4. Germline CDR1 reads SQVTM; CDR2 reads ANQGSEA. CDR3 DNA sequence: TGCAGCGCCGGGACAGGGAGCTACGAGCAGTACTTC. Protein sequence: CSAGTGSYEQYF.

This chain uses TRBV7-8 with TRBJ1-5; possibly TRBD1 for D (5 bases). The CDR3 loop spans 16 amino acids. CDR1 and CDR2 (germline): SGHVS, FQNEAQ. V lost 0 bases, J lost 3 bases, and 12 bases lay in between. The CDR3 sequence: CASSLAPSTVNQPQHF. As DNA, the CDR3 is TGTGCCAGCAGCTTAGCTCCCTCGACAGTCAATCAGCCCCAGCATTTT.

CDR3: CASSLRGPRTGGSGELFF. CDR3 bases: TGTGCCAGCAGTTTAAGGGGGCCGCGGACAGGGGGTTCCGGGGAGCTGTTTTTT. This chain connects TRBV27 to TRBJ2-2; 10 bases agree with TRBD1. Germline assignment: CDR1 MNHEY and CDR2 SMNVEV (reference sequence). The trim removed 2 bases at V and 6 bases at J, leaving 12 bases unmatched. The CDR3 has 18 residues.

V is TRBV7-9 and J is TRBJ2-7, with 8 positions matching TRBD2. Germline assignment: CDR1 SEHNR and CDR2 FQNEAQ (reference sequence). V shed 8 bases, J shed 4 bases, and the junction held 19 bases outside the gene matches. CDR3 length: 17 amino acids. The CDR3 sequence: CASEAPGNGRVHYEQYF. DNA for the CDR3: TGTGCCAGCGAAGCACCGGGGAACGGGAGGGTTCATTACGAGCAGTACTTC.

J is TRBJ2-4 and V is TRBV6-1; 12 nucleotides align to TRBD2. V was clipped by 4 bases and J by 6 bases; unmatched bases: 13. The CDR3 consists of 18 residues. The germline V gene has CDR1 MNHNS and CDR2 SASEGT. For the CDR3, the DNA is TGTGCCAGCAGTGGAAATCTAGCGGGGGGGCCGGGGGTAAACATTCAGTACTTC. Amino acids: CASSGNLAGGPGVNIQYF.

J is TRBJ1-2 and V is TRBV29-1; D perhaps matches TRBD1 (6 bases). This CDR3 has 11 residues. V gave up 6 bases and J gave up 8 bases, with 13 bases separating them. Per germline, CDR1 SQVTM and CDR2 ANQGSEA. CDR3 bases: TGCAGCGTGCAGGGGCCCCGGGGCTACACCTTC. Protein sequence: CSVQGPRGYTF.

The count of this clone is one. V usage is TRBV7-9 and J usage is TRBJ2-2, with D tentatively TRBD2 (6 bases). Germline-derived CDR1 and CDR2 are SEHNR and FQNEAQ (reference sequence). The CDR3 totals 12 residues. The CDR3 protein is CASGQNTGELFF. The CDR3 DNA sequence: TGTGCTAGCGGACAGAACACCGGGGAGCTGTTTTTT.